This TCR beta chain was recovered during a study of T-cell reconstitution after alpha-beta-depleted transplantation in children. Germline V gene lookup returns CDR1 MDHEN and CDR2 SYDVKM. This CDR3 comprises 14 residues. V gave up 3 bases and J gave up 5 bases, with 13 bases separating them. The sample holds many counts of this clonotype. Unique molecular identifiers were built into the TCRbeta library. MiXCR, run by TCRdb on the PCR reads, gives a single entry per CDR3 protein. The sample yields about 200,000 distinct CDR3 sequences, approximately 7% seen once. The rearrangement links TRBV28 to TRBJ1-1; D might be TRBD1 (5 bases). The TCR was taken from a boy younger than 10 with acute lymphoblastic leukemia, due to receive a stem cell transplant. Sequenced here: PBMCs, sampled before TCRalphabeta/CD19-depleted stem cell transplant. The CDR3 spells CASSFPGEVTEAFF. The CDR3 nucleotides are TGTGCCAGCAGTTTCCCGGGGGAAGTAACTGAAGCTTTCTTT. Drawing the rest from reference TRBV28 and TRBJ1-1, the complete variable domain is DVKVTQSSRYLVKRTGEKVFLECVQDMDHENMFWYRQDPGLGLRLIYFSYDVKMKEKGDIPEGYSVSREKKERFSLILESASTNQTSMYLCASSFPGEVTEAFFGQGTRLTVV.